This is a list of T cell receptor beta chains from one sample in a study of shared clonotypes between healthy human individuals. Sequencing used immunoSEQ multiplex PCR; TCRdb keeps in-frame clones, though not all of them. The repertoire holds 1.5 million to 2.5 million clones, with less than 95% as singletons. Sequenced sample: naive CD8+ T cells sorted from blood. The receptors derive from a man between 18 and 35 years old in good health. CDR3s include the opening cysteine and the closing phenylalanine or tryptophan. Fields, in order: V gene, J gene, D gene, clone size, CDR3 protein, CDR3 DNA. D genes are given only for firm matches. Rows give clone size only sometimes, using once, few, many, or a class for an expanded clone.

v_call: TRBV5-1; j_call: TRBJ1-5; d_call: -; clone_size: -; cdr3_aa: CASSLGDYSNQPQHF; cdr3_nt: TGCGCCAGCAGCTTGGGAGACTATAGCAATCAGCCCCAGCATTTT
v_call: TRBV10-3; j_call: TRBJ2-5; d_call: TRBD1; clone_size: -; cdr3_aa: CAISELRTGAGETQYF; cdr3_nt: TGTGCCATCAGTGAGTTGAGGACAGGGGCAGGGGAGACCCAGTACTTC
v_call: TRBV9; j_call: TRBJ2-7; d_call: -; clone_size: -; cdr3_aa: CASSVSPGDSYEQYF; cdr3_nt: TGTGCCAGCAGCGTATCTCCGGGGGACTCCTACGAGCAGTACTTC
v_call: TRBV4-1; j_call: TRBJ1-4; d_call: -; clone_size: -; cdr3_aa: CASSQRQAEKLFF; cdr3_nt: TGCGCCAGCAGCCAAAGACAAGCTGAAAAACTGTTTTTT
v_call: TRBV7-9; j_call: TRBJ2-7; d_call: -; clone_size: -; cdr3_aa: CASSLAVSGTSYEQYF; cdr3_nt: TGTGCCAGCAGCTTGGCCGTTTCCGGGACCTCCTACGAGCAGTACTTC
v_call: TRBV5-4; j_call: TRBJ1-2; d_call: -; clone_size: -; cdr3_aa: CASRFSGGIYGYTF; cdr3_nt: TGTGCCAGCAGATTCAGTGGTGGGATCTATGGCTACACCTTC
v_call: TRBV6-5; j_call: TRBJ2-7; d_call: -; clone_size: -; cdr3_aa: CASSYSMGHDTYEQYF; cdr3_nt: TGTGCCAGCAGTTACTCGATGGGACACGACACCTACGAGCAGTACTTC
v_call: TRBV5-1; j_call: TRBJ2-7; d_call: -; clone_size: -; cdr3_aa: CASSTRQFYEQYF; cdr3_nt: TGCGCCAGCAGCACGAGACAGTTCTACGAGCAGTACTTC
v_call: TRBV10-3; j_call: TRBJ2-1; d_call: TRBD2; clone_size: -; cdr3_aa: CAISGEGTSGNEQFF; cdr3_nt: TGTGCCATCAGTGGGGAAGGGACTAGCGGCAATGAGCAGTTCTTC
v_call: TRBV4-3; j_call: TRBJ2-7; d_call: -; clone_size: once; cdr3_aa: CASSQGPGVYEQYF; cdr3_nt: TGCGCCAGCAGCCAAGGCCCAGGGGTCTACGAGCAGTACTTC
v_call: TRBV9; j_call: TRBJ2-7; d_call: TRBD1; clone_size: -; cdr3_aa: CASSVSTGTGYEQYF; cdr3_nt: TGTGCCAGCAGCGTAAGTACCGGGACAGGCTACGAGCAGTACTTC
v_call: TRBV4-1; j_call: TRBJ1-1; d_call: -; clone_size: -; cdr3_aa: CASSQVKGMIAEAFF; cdr3_nt: TGCGCCAGCAGCCAAGTCAAAGGGATGATCGCTGAAGCTTTCTTT
v_call: TRBV28; j_call: TRBJ1-1; d_call: -; clone_size: -; cdr3_aa: CASSLTWTARNTEAFF; cdr3_nt: TGTGCCAGCAGTTTAACGTGGACGGCCCGGAACACTGAAGCTTTCTTT
v_call: TRBV30; j_call: TRBJ2-1; d_call: -; clone_size: -; cdr3_aa: CAWNRVAYNEQFF; cdr3_nt: TGTGCCTGGAATCGAGTCGCTTACAATGAGCAGTTCTTC
v_call: TRBV30; j_call: TRBJ2-5; d_call: TRBD1; clone_size: once; cdr3_aa: CAWSAGTGDMTQYF; cdr3_nt: TGTGCCTGGAGTGCCGGGACAGGGGACATGACCCAGTACTTC
v_call: TRBV5-4; j_call: TRBJ2-7; d_call: TRBD1; clone_size: -; cdr3_aa: CASSLLAGGYEQYF; cdr3_nt: TGTGCCAGCAGCTTGCTCGCAGGGGGCTACGAGCAGTACTTC
v_call: TRBV7-9; j_call: TRBJ2-5; d_call: -; clone_size: -; cdr3_aa: CASSDLNVETQYF; cdr3_nt: TGTGCCAGCAGCGATCTAAACGTGGAGACCCAGTACTTC
v_call: TRBV2; j_call: TRBJ2-1; d_call: TRBD2; clone_size: -; cdr3_aa: CASSVPSSGRADDEQFF; cdr3_nt: TGTGCCAGCAGTGTCCCAAGTAGCGGGAGGGCCGACGATGAGCAGTTCTTC
v_call: TRBV27; j_call: TRBJ1-5; d_call: TRBD1; clone_size: -; cdr3_aa: CASSPTGGYNQPQHF; cdr3_nt: TGTGCCAGCAGTCCCACAGGGGGTTACAATCAGCCCCAGCATTTT
v_call: TRBV5-4; j_call: TRBJ1-4; d_call: -; clone_size: -; cdr3_aa: CASSLAGAQGKLFF; cdr3_nt: TGTGCCAGCAGCTTGGCCGGGGCCCAAGGAAAACTGTTTTTT
v_call: TRBV20-1; j_call: TRBJ2-7; d_call: -; clone_size: -; cdr3_aa: CSATAAYEQYF; cdr3_nt: TGCAGCGCGACAGCAGCCTACGAGCAGTACTTC
v_call: TRBV4-1; j_call: TRBJ2-3; d_call: TRBD2; clone_size: -; cdr3_aa: CASSPPQREVPDTQYF; cdr3_nt: TGCGCCAGCAGCCCCCCCCAGCGGGAGGTACCAGATACGCAGTATTTT
v_call: TRBV19; j_call: TRBJ2-7; d_call: TRBD1; clone_size: -; cdr3_aa: CASSLTGQGYEQYF; cdr3_nt: TGTGCCAGTAGCCTGACGGGACAGGGCTACGAGCAGTACTTC
v_call: TRBV5-6; j_call: TRBJ2-7; d_call: TRBD2; clone_size: -; cdr3_aa: CASSLRRPSGSSYEQYF; cdr3_nt: TGTGCCAGCAGCTTAAGAAGGCCGAGCGGGAGTTCCTACGAGCAGTACTTC
v_call: TRBV18; j_call: TRBJ1-5; d_call: TRBD1; clone_size: -; cdr3_aa: CASSLRDRGREGNQPQHF; cdr3_nt: TGTGCCAGCTCACTACGGGACAGGGGGCGGGAAGGCAATCAGCCCCAGCATTTT
v_call: TRBV29-1; j_call: TRBJ2-7; d_call: TRBD1; clone_size: once; cdr3_aa: CSVDPGQGPHEQYF; cdr3_nt: TGCAGCGTTGACCCCGGACAGGGGCCCCACGAGCAGTACTTC
v_call: TRBV6-5; j_call: TRBJ1-1; d_call: -; clone_size: -; cdr3_aa: CASSYGQGGEAFF; cdr3_nt: TGTGCCAGCAGTTACGGGCAAGGGGGTGAAGCTTTCTTT
v_call: TRBV4-1; j_call: TRBJ1-4; d_call: TRBD1; clone_size: -; cdr3_aa: CASSLYRGWDEKLFF; cdr3_nt: TGCGCCAGCAGCCTTTACAGGGGGTGGGATGAAAAACTGTTTTTT
v_call: TRBV28; j_call: TRBJ1-6; d_call: -; clone_size: -; cdr3_aa: CASSLRQPGSPLHF; cdr3_nt: TGTGCCAGCAGTTTAAGGCAGCCAGGGTCACCCCTCCACTTT
v_call: TRBV4-3; j_call: TRBJ2-3; d_call: -; clone_size: -; cdr3_aa: CASSQDPDSGEADTQYF; cdr3_nt: TGCGCCAGCAGCCAAGACCCGGACAGCGGCGAGGCAGATACGCAGTATTTT
v_call: TRBV19; j_call: TRBJ2-7; d_call: -; clone_size: -; cdr3_aa: CASSTEINAYEQYF; cdr3_nt: TGTGCCAGTAGTACAGAGATAAATGCCTACGAGCAGTACTTC
v_call: TRBV5-4; j_call: TRBJ1-1; d_call: TRBD1; clone_size: once; cdr3_aa: CASRTDRDTEAFF; cdr3_nt: TGTGCCAGCAGAACTGACAGGGACACTGAAGCTTTCTTT
v_call: TRBV6-5; j_call: TRBJ1-1; d_call: -; clone_size: -; cdr3_aa: CASSYTSRGEAFF; cdr3_nt: TGTGCCAGCAGTTACACCTCTAGGGGTGAAGCTTTCTTT
v_call: TRBV13; j_call: TRBJ2-3; d_call: TRBD2; clone_size: -; cdr3_aa: CASSKSGGTSTDTQYF; cdr3_nt: TGTGCCAGCAGCAAAAGCGGGGGAACTAGCACAGATACGCAGTATTTT
v_call: TRBV11-2; j_call: TRBJ2-7; d_call: TRBD2; clone_size: -; cdr3_aa: CASSLLAGGHEQYF; cdr3_nt: TGTGCCAGCAGCTTACTAGCGGGAGGACACGAGCAGTACTTC
v_call: TRBV15; j_call: TRBJ2-7; d_call: -; clone_size: -; cdr3_aa: CATSWFPTYEQYF; cdr3_nt: TGTGCCACCAGCTGGTTCCCAACCTACGAGCAGTACTTC
v_call: TRBV7-8; j_call: TRBJ1-2; d_call: TRBD1; clone_size: -; cdr3_aa: CASSLRETGASYGYTF; cdr3_nt: TGTGCCAGCAGCTTACGGGAGACAGGGGCGAGCTATGGCTACACCTTC
v_call: TRBV7-9; j_call: TRBJ2-2; d_call: -; clone_size: -; cdr3_aa: CAGKGPNTGELFF; cdr3_nt: TGTGCCGGCAAGGGTCCGAACACCGGGGAGCTGTTTTTT
v_call: TRBV7-9; j_call: TRBJ1-4; d_call: -; clone_size: -; cdr3_aa: CASSLSGATNEKLFF; cdr3_nt: TGTGCCAGCAGCTTATCGGGAGCAACTAATGAAAAACTGTTTTTT
v_call: TRBV11-2; j_call: TRBJ2-1; d_call: -; clone_size: -; cdr3_aa: CASSPGSHNEQFF; cdr3_nt: TGTGCCAGCTCTCCAGGGAGTCACAATGAGCAGTTCTTC
v_call: TRBV5-1; j_call: TRBJ2-3; d_call: -; clone_size: -; cdr3_aa: CASSLYTDTQYF; cdr3_nt: TGCGCCAGCAGCTTGTACACAGATACGCAGTATTTT
v_call: TRBV9; j_call: TRBJ2-2; d_call: TRBD2; clone_size: few; cdr3_aa: CASSVGASGNTGELFF; cdr3_nt: TGTGCCAGCAGCGTAGGGGCTAGCGGAAACACCGGGGAGCTGTTTTTT
v_call: TRBV7-8; j_call: TRBJ2-1; d_call: TRBD2; clone_size: once; cdr3_aa: CASIPGGTSEGNEQFF; cdr3_nt: TGTGCCAGCATCCCAGGAGGGACTAGCGAGGGAAATGAGCAGTTCTTC
v_call: TRBV5-1; j_call: TRBJ2-3; d_call: -; clone_size: -; cdr3_aa: CASSLVISTDTQYF; cdr3_nt: TGCGCCAGCAGCTTGGTTATTAGCACAGATACGCAGTATTTT